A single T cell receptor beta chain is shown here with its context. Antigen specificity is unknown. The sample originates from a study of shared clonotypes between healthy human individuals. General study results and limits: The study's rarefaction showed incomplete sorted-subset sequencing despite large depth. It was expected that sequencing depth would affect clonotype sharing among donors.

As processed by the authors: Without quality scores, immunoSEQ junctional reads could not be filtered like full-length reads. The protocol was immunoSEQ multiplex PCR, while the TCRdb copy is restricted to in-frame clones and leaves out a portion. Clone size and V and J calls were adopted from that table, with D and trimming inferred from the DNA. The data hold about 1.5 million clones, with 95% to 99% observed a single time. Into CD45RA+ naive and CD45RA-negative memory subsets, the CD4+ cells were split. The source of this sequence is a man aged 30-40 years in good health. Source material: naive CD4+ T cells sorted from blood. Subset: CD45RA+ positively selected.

CDR3 DNA sequence: TGTGCCAGCAGCCCCTTGGACAGCTACGAGCAGTACTTC. Translating gives CASSPLDSYEQYF. V and J are TRBV14 and TRBJ2-7, with D perhaps matching TRBD1 (6 bases). CDR1 is SGHDN, CDR2 FVKESK, per germline. Trimming took 4 bases from V and 3 from J, leaving 10 bases between them. The CDR3 totals 13 residues.